The entry that follows covers one TCR beta chain sequence. This clonotype has more than one count but fewer than ten. Its binding antigen is unknown. No much larger clone is present one base from it, and per-base qualities are unavailable. The sample is drawn from a study of T cell repertoires in cytomegalovirus infection (dated by TCRdb to between 2018 and 2021). Looking at the study overall: Donor HLA type was relevant to the analysis, because carriage of CMV infection together with the matching HLA type was indicated by public TCR beta signatures.

General study outcomes and caveats: Cumulative frequency of public TCR beta family members discriminated carriers of CMV infection plus the relevant HLA type in this cohort and an independent 352-donor cohort. The ex vivo response was dominated by HLA-C-restricted CMV-specific TCR beta clonotypes, which also provided the single most frequent clonotype in two of eight donors.

Via the germline V gene, CDR1 is SGHAT and CDR2 FQNNGV. Including cysteine and phenylalanine, the CDR3 has 14 amino acids. CDR3 DNA only is kept here, 42 bases in frame from base 1. V was cut back by 1 base and J by 7 bases, leaving a gap of 11 bases between them. The instrument given in TCRdb is Illumina HiSeq 1500. TCRdb took the public reads, trimmed them with fastp at Q25, ran MiXCR for clone calling and kept in-frame beta chains. Rows with one shared CDR3 protein collapse into an entry with the most common genes and DNA. The sample table lists 150,000 or so distinct CDR3 sequences, about 20% of them with a count of one. Together, the top ten hold roughly 11% of the sample.

The sequenced sample consisted of PBMCs. The V and J genes are TRBV11-2 and TRBJ2-1; no D segment can be confidently identified. This sequence was found in a human donor in good health (CMV status not recorded). Some clones in this sample may be carry-over from other donors' samples. The CDR3 protein is CASSLAPGRNEQFF. The DNA is as follows: TGTGCCAGCAGCTTAGCCCCAGGCAGGAATGAGCAGTTCTTC. Joined to the reference TRBV11-2 and TRBJ2-1 proteins, this CDR3 gives the full variable domain: EAGVAQSPRYKIIEKRQSVAFWCNPISGHATLYWYQQILGQGPKLLIQFQNNGVVDDSQLPKDRFSAERLKGVDSTLKIQPAKLEDSAVYLCASSLAPGRNEQFFGPGTRLTVL.